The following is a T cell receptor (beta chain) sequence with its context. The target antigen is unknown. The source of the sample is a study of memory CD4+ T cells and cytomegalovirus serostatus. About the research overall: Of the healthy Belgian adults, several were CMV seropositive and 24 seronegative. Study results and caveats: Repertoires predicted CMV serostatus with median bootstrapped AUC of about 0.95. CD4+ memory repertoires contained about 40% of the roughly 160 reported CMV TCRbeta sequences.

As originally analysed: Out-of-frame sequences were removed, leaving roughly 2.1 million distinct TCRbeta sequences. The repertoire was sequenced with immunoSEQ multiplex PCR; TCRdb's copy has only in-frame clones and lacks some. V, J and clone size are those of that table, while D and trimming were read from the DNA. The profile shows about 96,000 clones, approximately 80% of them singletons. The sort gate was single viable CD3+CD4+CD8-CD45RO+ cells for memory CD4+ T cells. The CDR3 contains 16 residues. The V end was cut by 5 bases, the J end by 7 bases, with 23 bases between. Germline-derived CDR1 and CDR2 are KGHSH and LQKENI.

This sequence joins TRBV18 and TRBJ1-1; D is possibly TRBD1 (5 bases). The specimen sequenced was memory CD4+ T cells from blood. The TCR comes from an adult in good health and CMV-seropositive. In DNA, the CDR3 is TGTGCCAGCTCATCCGATACCGGGGGGGGATTCATTGAAGCTTTCTTT. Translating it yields CASSSDTGGGFIEAFF. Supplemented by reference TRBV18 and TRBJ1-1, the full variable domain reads NAGVMQNPRHLVRRRGQEARLRCSPMKGHSHVYWYRQLPEEGLKFMVYLQKENIIDESGMPKERFSAEFPKEGPSILRIQQVVRGDSAAYFCASSSDTGGGFIEAFFGQGTRLTVV.